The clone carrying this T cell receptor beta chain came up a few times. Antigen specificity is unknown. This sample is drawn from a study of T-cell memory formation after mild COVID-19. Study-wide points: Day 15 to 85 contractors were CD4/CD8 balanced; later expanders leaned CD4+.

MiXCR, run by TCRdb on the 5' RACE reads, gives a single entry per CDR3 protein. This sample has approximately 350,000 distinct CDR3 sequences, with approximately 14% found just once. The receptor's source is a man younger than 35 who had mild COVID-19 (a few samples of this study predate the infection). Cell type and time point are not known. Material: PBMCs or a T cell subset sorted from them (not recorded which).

The DNA for the CDR3 is TGCGCCAGCAGCCAAAACAGGGCCCATAATGAAAAACTGTTTTTT. Amino acids: CASSQNRAHNEKLFF. This chain joins TRBV4-3 and TRBJ1-4; possibly TRBD1 for D (6 bases). Deletions cut 2 bases from V and 4 bases from J, with 11 bases between. CDR3 length equals 15 residues. The V gene's germline CDR1 is LGHNA and CDR2 YSLEER.